This is a list of T cell receptor beta chains from one sample in a study of blood T cell repertoires in COVID-19. Measured with immunoSEQ multiplex PCR; TCRdb has only the in-frame clones, and not every one. The sample yields 270,000 or so clones, roughly 89% seen once. The sequenced material came from peripheral blood. Receptors originate from a woman between 40 and 55 years old who had recovered from COVID-19. Both conserved end residues are part of each CDR3.

>TRBV2|TRBJ2-3
CASMGIKAGEYTDTQYF
>TRBV5-1|TRBJ2-1
CASSPLAGGPVGVNEQFF
>TRBV4-2|TRBJ2-3
CASSQVASGPISDTQYF
>TRBV7-5|TRBJ2-2
CVRSRGTGGLCDTGELFF
>TRBV18|TRBJ2-2
CASSPLGQATGELFF
>TRBV27|TRBJ2-1
CASSRDLLRHEQFF
>TRBV19|TRBJ2-1
CASSMNGGSYNEQFF
>TRBV6-5|TRBJ1-1
CASSYSPKPRAEAFF
>TRBV6-5|TRBJ1-2
CASSYSGGSPNYGYTF
>TRBV5-6|TRBJ1-4
CASSLDGQGARESEKLFF
>TRBV29-1|TRBJ2-7
CSVVEGRSSYEQYF
>TRBV11-3|TRBJ2-2
CASSPIATNTGELFF
>TRBV6-5|TRBJ1-2
CASSYRTGIHGYTF
>TRBV6-5|TRBJ1-2
CASKPWGTNYGYTF
>TRBV27|TRBJ1-2
CASSFNPNYGYTF
>TRBV11-2|TRBJ2-4
CASSFLRKDIQYF
>TRBV5-1|TRBJ1-1
CASSGGTGLVTEAFF
>TRBV5-6|TRBJ2-1
CASSLAREVRGNEQFF
>TRBV28|TRBJ1-2
CASSSPGGRGYTF
>TRBV27|TRBJ2-1
CASSSLGAGEAYNEQFF
>TRBV28|TRBJ1-1
CASSLDRDKAFF
>TRBV6-5|TRBJ2-1
CASSYPGSGVNEQFF
>TRBV10-3|TRBJ2-1
CAISESGERNEQFF